These 7 T cell receptor beta chains came from one sample sequenced in a study of shared clonotypes between healthy human individuals. Assay: immunoSEQ multiplex PCR; the TCRdb copy retains only in-frame clones and omits some. The data show about 2.4 million clones, over 85% seen once. Input material: naive CD4+ T cells from PBMCs. This sample's subset: CD45RA+ positively selected. The origin of the receptors is a man between 18 and 35 years old in good health. Some clones in this sample may be carry-over from other donors' samples.

The chain combines TRBV11-2 with TRBJ2-2; perhaps TRBD2 as D (7 bases). The germline V and J ends were trimmed by 4 bases and 4 bases, with 19 bases remaining between them. Germline loops: CDR1 SGHAT, CDR2 FQNNGV. The CDR3 contains 17 residues. The CDR3 DNA sequence: TGTGCCAGCAGCTCCCCCGGGGGGCCGAAGGGCACCGGGGAGCTGTTTTTT. This gives the protein CASSSPGGPKGTGELFF.

The chain joins TRBV23-1 to TRBJ2-7; 11 nucleotides line up with TRBD2. Being an ORF, TRBV23-1 has a function that is uncertain. Trimming at V came to 1 base and at J to 5 bases, leaving 22 bases not matched to a gene. This CDR3 region has 21 residues. CDR3 sequence: CASSQFGVKQPVAGGVHEQYF. The CDR3 coding sequence is TGCGCCAGCAGTCAATTCGGGGTGAAACAACCGGTAGCGGGAGGGGTCCACGAGCAGTACTTC.

CDR3 protein: CASSLEGPGELFF. In DNA form, the CDR3 reads TGTGCCAGCAGCTTGGAGGGGCCCGGGGAGCTGTTTTTT. V and J are TRBV5-4 and TRBJ2-2, with a weak D call TRBD1 (5 bases). Trimming took 0 bases from V and 6 from J, leaving 6 bases between them. CDR1 and CDR2 from the germline V gene are SGHNT and YYREEE (reference sequence). The CDR3 has 13 residues.

Comment on this clone: Other nucleotide sequences in the sample specify the same CDR3. V gene TRBV5-1 combines with J gene TRBJ1-1, with TRBD1 matching over 7 bases. The CDR3 contains 15 residues. Looked up from germline, CDR1 is SGHRS and CDR2 is YFSETQ. With 0 bases clipped from V and 1 base from J, the junction kept 3 bases outside the gene matches. The CDR3 here is CASSLVGTANTEAFF. The CDR3 DNA follows: TGCGCCAGCAGCTTGGTAGGGACAGCGAACACTGAAGCTTTCTTT.

The J gene is TRBJ1-6, the V gene TRBV4-2; weak D call: TRBD1 (5 bases). The CDR3 contains 15 residues. The germline CDR1 and CDR2 sequences are LGHNA and YNFKEQ. V gave up 0 bases and J gave up 9 bases, with 12 bases separating them. The CDR3 coding sequence is TGTGCCAGCAGCCAAGATCCGGGGGTTAGTTCACCCCTCCACTTT. It specifies CASSQDPGVSSPLHF.

The chain uses TRBV7-8 and TRBJ1-4; a weak D match, TRBD1 (6 bases). Germline values: CDR1 SGHVS, CDR2 FQNEAQ. CDR3 size: 15 residues. Trimming cost V 2 bases and J 7 bases, with 14 bases left between them. The CDR3 is CASSLLGGAGEKLFF. DNA for the CDR3: TGTGCCAGCAGCTTATTAGGGGGGGCAGGTGAAAAACTGTTTTTT.

The chain joins TRBV18 to TRBJ1-1; D is possibly TRBD1 (5 bases). Germline V gives CDR1 KGHSH, CDR2 LQKENI. This CDR3 contains 15 residues. Trimming stripped 3 bases from V and 1 base from J, with 12 bases between. The CDR3 sequence: CASSPRRDGNTEAFF. The CDR3 nucleotides are TGTGCCAGCTCACCGCGAAGGGACGGGAACACTGAAGCTTTCTTT.